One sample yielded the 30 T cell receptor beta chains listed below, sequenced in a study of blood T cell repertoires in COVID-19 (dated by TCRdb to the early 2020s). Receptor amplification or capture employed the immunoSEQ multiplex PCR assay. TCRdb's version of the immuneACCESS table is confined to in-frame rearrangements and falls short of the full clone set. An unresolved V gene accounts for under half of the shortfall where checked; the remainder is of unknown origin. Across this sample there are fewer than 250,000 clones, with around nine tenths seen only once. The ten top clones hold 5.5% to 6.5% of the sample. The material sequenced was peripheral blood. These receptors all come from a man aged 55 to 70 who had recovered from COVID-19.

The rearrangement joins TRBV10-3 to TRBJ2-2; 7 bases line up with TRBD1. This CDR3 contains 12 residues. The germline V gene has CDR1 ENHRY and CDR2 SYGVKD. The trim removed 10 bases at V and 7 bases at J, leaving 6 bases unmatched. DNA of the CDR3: TGTGCCACGGGACAGTTCAACGGGGAGCTGTTTTTT. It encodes CATGQFNGELFF.

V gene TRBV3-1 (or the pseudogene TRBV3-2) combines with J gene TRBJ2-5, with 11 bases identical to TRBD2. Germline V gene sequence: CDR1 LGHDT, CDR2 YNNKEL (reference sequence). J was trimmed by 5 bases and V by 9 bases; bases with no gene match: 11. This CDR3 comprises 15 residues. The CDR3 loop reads CASKATSGSWETQYF. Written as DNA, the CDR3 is TGTGCCAGTAAAGCAACTAGCGGGAGTTGGGAGACCCAGTACTTC.

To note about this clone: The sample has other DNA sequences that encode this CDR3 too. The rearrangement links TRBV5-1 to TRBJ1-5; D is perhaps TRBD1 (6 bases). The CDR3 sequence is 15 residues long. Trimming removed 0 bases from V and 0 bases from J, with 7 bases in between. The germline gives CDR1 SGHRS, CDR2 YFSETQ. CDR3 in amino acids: CASSLEGDSNQPQHF. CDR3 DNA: TGCGCCAGCAGCTTGGAGGGGGATAGCAATCAGCCCCAGCATTTT. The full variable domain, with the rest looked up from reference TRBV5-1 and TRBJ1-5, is KAGVTQTPRYLIKTRGQQVTLSCSPISGHRSVSWYQQTPGQGLQFLFEYFSETQRNKGNFPGRFSGRQFSNSRSEMNVSTLELGDSALYLCASSLEGDSNQPQHFGDGTRLSIL.

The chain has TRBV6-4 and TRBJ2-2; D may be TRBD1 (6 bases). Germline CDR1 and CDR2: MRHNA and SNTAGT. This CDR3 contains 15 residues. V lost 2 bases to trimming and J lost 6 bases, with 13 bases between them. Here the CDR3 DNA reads TGTGCCAGCAGTGACCAGGCAGGGGTAGCCGGGGAGCTGTTTTTT. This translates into CASSDQAGVAGELFF.

This chain's CDR3 is CASSQVPGQRIQETQYF. The CDR3 DNA reads TGTGCCAGCAGCCAAGTCCCCGGACAGAGGATACAAGAGACCCAGTACTTC. The rearrangement links TRBV3-1 (or the pseudogene TRBV3-2) to TRBJ2-5; D might be TRBD1 (6 bases). Germline V CDR1 and CDR2: LGHDT, YNNKEL (reference sequence). The CDR3 contains 17 residues. The V gene lost 1 base and the J gene lost 2 bases, with 17 bases spanning the gap.

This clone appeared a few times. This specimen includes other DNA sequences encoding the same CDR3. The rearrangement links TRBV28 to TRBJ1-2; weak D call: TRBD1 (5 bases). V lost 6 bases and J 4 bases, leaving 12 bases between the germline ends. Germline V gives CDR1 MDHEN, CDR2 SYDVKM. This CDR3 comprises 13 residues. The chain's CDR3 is CASSLGQGYGYTF. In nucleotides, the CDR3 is TGTGCCAGCAGCCTGGGGCAGGGCTATGGCTACACCTTC.

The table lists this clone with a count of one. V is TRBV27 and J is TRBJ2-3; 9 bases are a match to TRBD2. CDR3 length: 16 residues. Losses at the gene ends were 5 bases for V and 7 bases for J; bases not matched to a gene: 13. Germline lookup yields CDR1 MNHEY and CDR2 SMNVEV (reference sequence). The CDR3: CASSTTSGFFINTQYF. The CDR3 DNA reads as TGTGCCAGCAGTACGACTAGCGGATTTTTTATAAATACGCAGTATTTT.

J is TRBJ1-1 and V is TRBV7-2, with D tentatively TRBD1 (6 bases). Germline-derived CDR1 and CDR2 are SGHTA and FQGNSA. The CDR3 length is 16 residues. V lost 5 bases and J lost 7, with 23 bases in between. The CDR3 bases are TGTGCCAGCAGCCCATTCTGGGGAAACAGGGTTGTTGAAGCTTTCTTT. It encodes CASSPFWGNRVVEAFF.

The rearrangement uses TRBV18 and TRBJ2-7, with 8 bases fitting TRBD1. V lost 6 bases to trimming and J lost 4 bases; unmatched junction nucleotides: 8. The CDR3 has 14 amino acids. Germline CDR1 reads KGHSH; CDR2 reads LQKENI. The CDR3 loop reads CASSPDRAAYEQYF. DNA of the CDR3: TGTGCCAGCTCGCCGGACAGGGCCGCTTACGAGCAGTACTTC.

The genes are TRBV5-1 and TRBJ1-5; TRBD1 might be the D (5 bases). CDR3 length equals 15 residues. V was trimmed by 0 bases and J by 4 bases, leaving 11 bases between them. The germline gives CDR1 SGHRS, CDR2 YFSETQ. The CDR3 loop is CASSLEGTSNQPQHF. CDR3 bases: TGCGCCAGCAGCTTGGAGGGGACTTCTAATCAGCCCCAGCATTTT. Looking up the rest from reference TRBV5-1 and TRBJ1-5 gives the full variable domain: KAGVTQTPRYLIKTRGQQVTLSCSPISGHRSVSWYQQTPGQGLQFLFEYFSETQRNKGNFPGRFSGRQFSNSRSEMNVSTLELGDSALYLCASSLEGTSNQPQHFGDGTRLSIL.

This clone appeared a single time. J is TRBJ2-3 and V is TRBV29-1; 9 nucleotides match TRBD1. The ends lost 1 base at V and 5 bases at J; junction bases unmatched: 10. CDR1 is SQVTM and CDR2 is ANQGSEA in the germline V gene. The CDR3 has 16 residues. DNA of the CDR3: TGCAGCGTTGAAGTGGGACAGGGTATAGTAGGAGATACGCAGTATTTT. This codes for CSVEVGQGIVGDTQYF.

CDR3 amino acids: CASSYLGANTEAFF. The CDR3 coding sequence is TGTGCCAGCAGTTACTTGGGGGCGAACACTGAAGCTTTCTTT. This chain uses TRBV6-5 with TRBJ1-1, with D possibly matching TRBD1 (6 bases). The V end was cut by 1 base, the J end by 1 base, with 7 bases between. Germline V gene lookup returns CDR1 MNHEY and CDR2 SVGAGI. The CDR3 loop spans 14 amino acids.

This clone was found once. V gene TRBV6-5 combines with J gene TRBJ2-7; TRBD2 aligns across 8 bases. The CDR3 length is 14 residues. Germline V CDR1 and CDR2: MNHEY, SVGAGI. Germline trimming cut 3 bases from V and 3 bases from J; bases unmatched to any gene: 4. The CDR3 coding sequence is TGTGCCAGCAGTTATCGGGAGGGGAACTACGAGCAGTACTTC. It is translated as CASSYREGNYEQYF.

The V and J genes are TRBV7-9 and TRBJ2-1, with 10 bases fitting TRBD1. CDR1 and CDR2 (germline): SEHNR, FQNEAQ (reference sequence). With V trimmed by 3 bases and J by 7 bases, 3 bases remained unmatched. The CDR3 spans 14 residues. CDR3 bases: TGTGCCAGCAGCTTGGGACAGGGGATGAATGAGCAGTTCTTC. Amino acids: CASSLGQGMNEQFF.

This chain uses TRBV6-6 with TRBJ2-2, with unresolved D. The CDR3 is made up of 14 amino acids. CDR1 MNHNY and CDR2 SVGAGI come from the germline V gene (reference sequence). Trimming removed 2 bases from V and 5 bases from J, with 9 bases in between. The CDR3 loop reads CASSYGRRTGELFF. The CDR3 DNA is TGTGCCAGCAGTTACGGTCGCCGGACCGGGGAGCTGTTTTTT.

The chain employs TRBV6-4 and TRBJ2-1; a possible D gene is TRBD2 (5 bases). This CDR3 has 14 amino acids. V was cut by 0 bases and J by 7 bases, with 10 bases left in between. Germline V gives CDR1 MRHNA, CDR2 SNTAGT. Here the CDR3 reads CASSDSRLSNEQFF. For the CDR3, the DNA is TGTGCCAGCAGTGACTCGAGACTATCTAATGAGCAGTTCTTC.

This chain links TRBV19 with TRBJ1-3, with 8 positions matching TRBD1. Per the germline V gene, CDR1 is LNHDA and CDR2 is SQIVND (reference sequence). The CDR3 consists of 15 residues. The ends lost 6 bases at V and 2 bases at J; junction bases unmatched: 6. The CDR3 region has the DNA TGTGCCAGTAGACCCAGGGGGCGAGCTGGAAACACCATATATTTT. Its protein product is CASRPRGRAGNTIYF.

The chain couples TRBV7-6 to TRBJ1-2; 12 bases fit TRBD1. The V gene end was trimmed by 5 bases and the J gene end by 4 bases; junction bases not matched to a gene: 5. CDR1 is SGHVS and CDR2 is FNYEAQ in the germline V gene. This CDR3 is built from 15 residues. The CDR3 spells CASSRDRGQAYGYTF. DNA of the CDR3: TGTGCCAGCAGCCGGGACAGGGGGCAGGCCTATGGCTACACCTTC.

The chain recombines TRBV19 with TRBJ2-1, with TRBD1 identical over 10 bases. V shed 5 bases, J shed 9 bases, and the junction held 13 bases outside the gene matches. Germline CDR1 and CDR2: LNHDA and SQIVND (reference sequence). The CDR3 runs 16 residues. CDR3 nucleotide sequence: TGTGCCAGTAGTCCACTGACCGGGACAGGGGCCGGTGAGCAGTTCTTC. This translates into CASSPLTGTGAGEQFF.

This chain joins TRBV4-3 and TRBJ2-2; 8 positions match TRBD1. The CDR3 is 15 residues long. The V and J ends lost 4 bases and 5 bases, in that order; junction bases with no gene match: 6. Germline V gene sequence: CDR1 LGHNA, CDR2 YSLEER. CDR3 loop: CASSRGQGRTGELFF. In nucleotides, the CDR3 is TGCGCCAGCAGCCGCGGACAGGGACGGACCGGGGAGCTGTTTTTT.

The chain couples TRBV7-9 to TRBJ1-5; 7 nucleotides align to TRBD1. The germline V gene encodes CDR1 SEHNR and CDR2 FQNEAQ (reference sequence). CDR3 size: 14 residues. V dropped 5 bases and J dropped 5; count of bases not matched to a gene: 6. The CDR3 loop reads CASSDTDRDQPQHF. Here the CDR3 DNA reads TGTGCCAGCAGCGACACAGACAGGGATCAGCCCCAGCATTTT.

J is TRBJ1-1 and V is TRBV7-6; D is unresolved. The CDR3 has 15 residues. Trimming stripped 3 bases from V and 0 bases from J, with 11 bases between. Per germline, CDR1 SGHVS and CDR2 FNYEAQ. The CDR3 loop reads CASSLEAGMNTEAFF. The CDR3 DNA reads TGTGCCAGCAGCTTGGAGGCCGGGATGAACACTGAAGCTTTCTTT.

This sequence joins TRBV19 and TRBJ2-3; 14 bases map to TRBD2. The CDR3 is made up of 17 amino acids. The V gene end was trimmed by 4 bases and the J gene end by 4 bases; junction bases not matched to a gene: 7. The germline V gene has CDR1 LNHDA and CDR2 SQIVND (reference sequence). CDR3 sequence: CASSTGTSGGTPDTQYF. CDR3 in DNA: TGTGCCAGTAGTACGGGGACTAGCGGGGGTACCCCAGATACGCAGTATTTT.

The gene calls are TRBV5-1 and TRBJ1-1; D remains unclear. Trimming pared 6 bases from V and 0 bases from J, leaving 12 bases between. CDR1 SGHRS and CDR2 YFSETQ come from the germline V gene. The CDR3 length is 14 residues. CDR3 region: CASTSDTLNTEAFF. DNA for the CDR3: TGCGCCAGCACCTCCGACACCCTGAACACTGAAGCTTTCTTT.

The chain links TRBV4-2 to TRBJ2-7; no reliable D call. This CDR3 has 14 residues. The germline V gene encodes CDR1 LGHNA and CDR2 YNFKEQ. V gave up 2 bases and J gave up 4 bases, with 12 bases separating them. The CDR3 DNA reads TGTGCCAGCAGCCAAAGTGGGTCCGGGTACGAGCAGTACTTC. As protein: CASSQSGSGYEQYF.

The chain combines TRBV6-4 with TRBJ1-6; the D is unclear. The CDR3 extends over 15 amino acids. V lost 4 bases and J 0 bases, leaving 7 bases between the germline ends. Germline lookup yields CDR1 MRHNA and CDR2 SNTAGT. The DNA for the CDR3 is TGTGCCAGCAGTGTGGGGAGCTCCTATAATTCACCCCTCCACTTT. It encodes CASSVGSSYNSPLHF.

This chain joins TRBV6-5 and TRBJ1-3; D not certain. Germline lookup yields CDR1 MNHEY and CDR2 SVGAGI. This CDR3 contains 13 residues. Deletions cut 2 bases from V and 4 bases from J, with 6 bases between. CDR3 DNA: TGTGCCAGCAGTTACGACACGGGAAACACCATATATTTT. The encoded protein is CASSYDTGNTIYF.

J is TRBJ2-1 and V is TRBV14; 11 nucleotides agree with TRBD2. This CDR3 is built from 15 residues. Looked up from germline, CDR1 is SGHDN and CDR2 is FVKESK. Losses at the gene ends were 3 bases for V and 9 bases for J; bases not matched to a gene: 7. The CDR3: CASSQVAGGPVEQFF. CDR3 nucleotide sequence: TGTGCCAGCAGCCAGGTAGCGGGAGGGCCGGTTGAGCAGTTCTTC.

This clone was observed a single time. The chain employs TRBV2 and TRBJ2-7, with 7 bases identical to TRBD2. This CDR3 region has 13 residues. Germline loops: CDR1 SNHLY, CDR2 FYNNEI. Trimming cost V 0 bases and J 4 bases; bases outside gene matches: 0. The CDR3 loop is CASSEAREYEQYF. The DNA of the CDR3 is TGTGCCAGCAGTGAAGCGCGGGAGTACGAGCAGTACTTC.

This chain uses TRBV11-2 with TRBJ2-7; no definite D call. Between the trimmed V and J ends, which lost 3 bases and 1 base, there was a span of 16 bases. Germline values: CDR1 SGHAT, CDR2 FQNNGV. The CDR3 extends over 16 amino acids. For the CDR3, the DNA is TGTGCCAGCAGCTTTTTAACGCTACTTTCATCCTACGAGCAGTACTTC. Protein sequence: CASSFLTLLSSYEQYF.